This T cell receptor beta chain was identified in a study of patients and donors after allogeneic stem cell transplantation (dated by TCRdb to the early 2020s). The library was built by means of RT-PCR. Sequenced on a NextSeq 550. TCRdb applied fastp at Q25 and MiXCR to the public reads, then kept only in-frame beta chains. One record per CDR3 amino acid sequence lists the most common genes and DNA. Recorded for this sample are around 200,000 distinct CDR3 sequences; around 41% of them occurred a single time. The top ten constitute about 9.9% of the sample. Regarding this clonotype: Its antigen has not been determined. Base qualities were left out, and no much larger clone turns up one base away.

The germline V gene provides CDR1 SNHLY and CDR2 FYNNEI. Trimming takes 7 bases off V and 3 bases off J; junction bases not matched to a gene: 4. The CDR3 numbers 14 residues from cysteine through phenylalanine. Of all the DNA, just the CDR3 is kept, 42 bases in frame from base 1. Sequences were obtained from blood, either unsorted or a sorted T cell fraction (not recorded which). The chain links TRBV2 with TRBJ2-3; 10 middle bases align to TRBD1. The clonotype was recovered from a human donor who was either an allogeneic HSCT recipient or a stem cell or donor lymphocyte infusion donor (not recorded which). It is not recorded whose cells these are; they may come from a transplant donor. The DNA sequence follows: TGTGCCAGCACTCCGGGACAGGGGACAGATACGCAGTATTTT. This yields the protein CASTPGQGTDTQYF.